The rows below give T cell receptor beta chains drawn from one sample of a study of shared clonotypes between healthy human individuals. Produced via immunoSEQ multiplex PCR; TCRdb's table is partial and in-frame only. This sample has around 650,000 clones, with roughly 95% found just once. Sequencing input: naive CD8+ T cells sorted from blood. Receptors originate from a woman between 25 and 40 years old in good health. The CDR3 runs from the conserved cysteine through the conserved F or W.

>TRBV25-1
CASSEVLDTDTQYF
>TRBV6-1
CASSEEKGLHQPQHF
>TRBV10-2
CASTPETSRETQYF
>TRBV19
CASSLDPRNTGELFF
>TRBV2
CASSDQESPYEQYF
>TRBV7-9
CASSLSSGRSDTQYF
>TRBV11-2
CASSRNREWWTGELFF
>TRBV30
CAWSVMGGQGLHEQYF
>TRBV27
CASSLTIGQVSYEQYF
>TRBV5-6
CASSLLTGDRGNQETQYF
>TRBV19
CASSLTGIHEQYF
>TRBV2
CASRLGTGSGNEQFF
>TRBV11-2
CASRAMSTDTQYF
>TRBV4-1
CASSQPGPSGPNEQFF
>TRBV7-9
CASSLMDSPYEQYF
>TRBV7-9
CASSLSPSGSTDTQYF
>TRBV4-2
CASSQDPGENTGELFF
>TRBV13
CASSTRLMYQETQYF
>TRBV27
CASSLSGSSYNEQFF
>TRBV5-8
CASSLGTSLLEQFF
>TRBV6-6
CASSYYRATGGETQYF
>TRBV2
CASQIAGGPGEQYF
>TRBV10-3
CAISVGAGRSEQFF
>TRBV6-1
CASSEVATNTEAFF
>TRBV5-5
CASSFSRDRGPPGNEQFF
>TRBV27
CASSLQLAGEGYEQYF
>TRBV6-5
CASSYNPMANEQFF
>TRBV7-9
CASSFEGNEQFF
>TRBV14
CASSPPGQEETQYF
>TRBV2
CASSAALWVIGTEAFF
>TRBV19
CASSKVERGGNEQFF
>TRBV27
CASSFSASNQPQHF
>TRBV7-9
CASSKDSNTEAFF
>TRBV27
CASREGNSNQPQHF
>TRBV28
CASSLSGTPASYEQYF
>TRBV6-5
CASSYSIQGPTGELFF
>TRBV28
CASSRQASRSYSNQPQHF
>TRBV29-1
CSVRRDEQFF
>TRBV9
CASSVGSGSRYEQYF
>TRBV6-5
CASSYLGSHEQYF
>TRBV28
CASSLSTSGREETQYF
>TRBV6-5
CASNAIDHPYEQYF
>TRBV12-5
CASGRSSYEQYF
>TRBV5-1
CASTLGGVLRGETQYF
>TRBV9
CASSGTGAGGDTQYF
>TRBV7-9
CASSLAGGRHAFF
>TRBV7-9
CASRDTNFEAFF
>TRBV29-1
CSVAPNYGYTF
>TRBV27
CASSTAPGQGAPTEAFF
>TRBV5-1
CASSLGPNEQFF
>TRBV11-1
CASSLDRVGSYEQYF
>TRBV7-9
CASSLSRDRGRSSYNEQFF
>TRBV5-4
CASSSAEGEKLFF
>TRBV7-9
CASSLAVGYGYTF
>TRBV27
CASSSLAAYEQYF
>TRBV2
CASSETSGRVSEQYF
>TRBV2
CASRAPITGELFF
>TRBV7-8
CASSPRLGSEQYF
>TRBV6-5
CASSYSSSYEQYF